This T cell receptor (beta chain) was recorded in a study of cytomegalovirus exposure and HLA in healthy donors. General study findings and limits: Most sequenced TCRs were rare (though some public TCRs occurred in many donors). Within the 120 or so validation repertoires, first-cohort TCR clusters tended to co-occur, according to a later analysis.

Concerning this clone itself: The target antigen is unknown.

Using immunoSEQ multiplex PCR, the repertoire was profiled, and TCRdb retains in-frame clones only, with some absent. Among 200,000 to 250,000 clones listed, around four fifths were seen once. V dropped 3 bases and J dropped 3; count of bases not matched to a gene: 4. The germline gives CDR1 SGDLS, CDR2 YYNGEE. This CDR3 is built from 15 residues. The chain has TRBV9 and TRBJ1-5; TRBD1 aligns across 9 bases. The TCR was taken from a woman between 18 and 29 years old in good health and CMV-seronegative. Sequencing was done on a sample of PBMCs. This CDR3 reads CASSAGTGTNQPQHF. The CDR3 region has the DNA TGTGCCAGCAGCGCTGGGACAGGGACCAATCAGCCCCAGCATTTT.